This record looks at one TCR beta chain sequence and its context. The sample is drawn from a study of lymphopenia after photon versus proton radiotherapy. Only in-frame clones appear in the TCRdb table, and some are missing; sequencing was by immunoSEQ multiplex PCR. The sample has about 49,000 clones, approximately 82% seen once; the top ten hold less than 30%. CDR1 SGHNT and CDR2 YENEEA come from the germline V gene. Trimming cost V 5 bases and J 2 bases, with 13 bases left between them. The CDR3 length is 14 residues. The rearrangement joins TRBV11-3 to TRBJ2-7; D not resolved. The material sequenced was peripheral blood, taken from a patient treated with photon-based radiotherapy. The receptor's source is a man aged 45-60 years with gastric cancer. The chain's CDR3 is CASSHSQVPYEQYF. CDR3 bases: TGTGCCAGCAGCCATAGTCAAGTCCCCTACGAGCAGTACTTC.